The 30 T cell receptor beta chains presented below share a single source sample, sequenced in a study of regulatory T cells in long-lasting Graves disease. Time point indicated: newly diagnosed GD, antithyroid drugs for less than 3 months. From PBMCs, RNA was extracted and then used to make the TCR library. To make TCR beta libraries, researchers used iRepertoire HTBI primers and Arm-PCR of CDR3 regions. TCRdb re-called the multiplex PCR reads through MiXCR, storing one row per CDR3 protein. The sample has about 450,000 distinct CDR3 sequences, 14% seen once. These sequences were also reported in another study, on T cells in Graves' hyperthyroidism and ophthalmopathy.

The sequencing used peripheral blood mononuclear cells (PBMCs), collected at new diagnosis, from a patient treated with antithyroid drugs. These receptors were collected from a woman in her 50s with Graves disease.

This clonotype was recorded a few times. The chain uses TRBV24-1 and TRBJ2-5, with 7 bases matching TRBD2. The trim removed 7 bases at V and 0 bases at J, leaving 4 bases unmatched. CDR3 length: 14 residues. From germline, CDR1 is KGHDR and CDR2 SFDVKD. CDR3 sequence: CATRASGYQETQYF. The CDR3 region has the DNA TGTGCCACCAGGGCTAGCGGCTACCAAGAGACCCAGTACTTC.

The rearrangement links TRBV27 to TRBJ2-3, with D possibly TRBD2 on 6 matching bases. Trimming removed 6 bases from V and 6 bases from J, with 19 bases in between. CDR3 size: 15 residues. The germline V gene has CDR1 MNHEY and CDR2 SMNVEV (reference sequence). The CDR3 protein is CASRTLGTVDDTQYF. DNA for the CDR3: TGTGCCAGCAGGACGCTCGGGACTGTAGACGATACGCAGTATTTT.

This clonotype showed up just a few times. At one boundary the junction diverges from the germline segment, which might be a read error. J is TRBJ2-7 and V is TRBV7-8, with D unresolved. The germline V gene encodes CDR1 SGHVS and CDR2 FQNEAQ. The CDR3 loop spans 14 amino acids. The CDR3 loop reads CASNLGRLSYEQYF. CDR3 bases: TGTGCCAGCAACTTAGGCCGCCTCTCCTACGAGCAGTACTTC.

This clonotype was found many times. The CDR3 sequence is CASRRTGDGDTQYF. Written as DNA, the CDR3 is TGTGCCAGCAGAAGGACAGGGGATGGAGATACGCAGTATTTT. The chain carries TRBV6-1 and TRBJ2-3; 9 bases map to TRBD1. CDR3 length equals 14 residues. V trimming: 6 bases; J trimming: 5 bases; junction bases outside the gene matches: 6. Germline-derived CDR1 and CDR2 are MNHNS and SASEGT.

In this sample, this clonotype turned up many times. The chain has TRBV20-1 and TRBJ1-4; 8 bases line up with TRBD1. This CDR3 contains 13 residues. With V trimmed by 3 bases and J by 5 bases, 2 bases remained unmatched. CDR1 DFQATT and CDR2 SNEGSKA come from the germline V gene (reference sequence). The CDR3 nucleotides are TGCAGTGCTAGCAGGGGGCGCAATGAAAAACTGTTTTTT. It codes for CSASRGRNEKLFF.

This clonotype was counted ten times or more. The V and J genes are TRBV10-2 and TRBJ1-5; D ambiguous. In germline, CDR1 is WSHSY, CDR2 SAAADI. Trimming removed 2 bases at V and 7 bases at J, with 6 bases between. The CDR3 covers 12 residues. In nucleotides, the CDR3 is TGCGCCAGCAGTGAGATAGGACAGCCCCAGCATTTT. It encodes CASSEIGQPQHF.

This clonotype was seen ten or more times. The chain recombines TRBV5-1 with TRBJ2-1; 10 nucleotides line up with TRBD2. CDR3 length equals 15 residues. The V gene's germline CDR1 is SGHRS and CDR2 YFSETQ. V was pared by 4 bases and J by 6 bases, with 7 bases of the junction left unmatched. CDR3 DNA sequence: TGCGCCAGCAGCCAACCGGGACTAGCGCCCAATGAGCAGTTCTTC. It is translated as CASSQPGLAPNEQFF.

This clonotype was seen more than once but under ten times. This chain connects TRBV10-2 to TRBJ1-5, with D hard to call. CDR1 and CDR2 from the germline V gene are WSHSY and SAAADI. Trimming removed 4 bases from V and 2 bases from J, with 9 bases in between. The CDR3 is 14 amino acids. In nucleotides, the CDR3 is TGCGCCAGCAGTGGAGAGTTAGGCAATCAGCCCCAGCATTTT. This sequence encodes CASSGELGNQPQHF.

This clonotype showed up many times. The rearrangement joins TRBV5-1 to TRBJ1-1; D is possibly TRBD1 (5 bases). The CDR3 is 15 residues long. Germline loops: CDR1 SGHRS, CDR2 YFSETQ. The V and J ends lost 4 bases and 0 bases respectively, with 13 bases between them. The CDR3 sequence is CASSPAGALNTEAFF. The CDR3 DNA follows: TGCGCCAGCAGCCCCGCCGGGGCGTTGAACACTGAAGCTTTCTTT.

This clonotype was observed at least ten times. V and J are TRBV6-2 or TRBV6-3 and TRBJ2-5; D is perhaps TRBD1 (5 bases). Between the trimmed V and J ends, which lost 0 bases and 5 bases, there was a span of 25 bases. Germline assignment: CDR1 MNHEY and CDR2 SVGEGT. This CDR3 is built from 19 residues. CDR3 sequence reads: CASSYSGDRSGPSWETQYF. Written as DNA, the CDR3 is TGTGCCAGCAGTTACTCAGGGGATAGGTCTGGCCCTAGTTGGGAGACCCAGTACTTC.

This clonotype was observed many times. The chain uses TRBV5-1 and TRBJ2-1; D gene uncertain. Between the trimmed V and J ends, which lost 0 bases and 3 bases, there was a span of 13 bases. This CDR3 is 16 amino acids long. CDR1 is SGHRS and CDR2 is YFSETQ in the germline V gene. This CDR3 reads CASSLVPDLIYNEQFF. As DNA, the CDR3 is TGCGCCAGCAGCTTGGTGCCAGACTTAATCTACAATGAGCAGTTCTTC.

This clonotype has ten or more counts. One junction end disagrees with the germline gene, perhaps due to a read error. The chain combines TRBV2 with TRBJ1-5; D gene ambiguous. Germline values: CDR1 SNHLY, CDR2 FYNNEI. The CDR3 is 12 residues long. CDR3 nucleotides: TGTGCCAGCCGTGACCCGACCCAGCCCCAGCATTTT. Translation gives CASRDPTQPQHF.

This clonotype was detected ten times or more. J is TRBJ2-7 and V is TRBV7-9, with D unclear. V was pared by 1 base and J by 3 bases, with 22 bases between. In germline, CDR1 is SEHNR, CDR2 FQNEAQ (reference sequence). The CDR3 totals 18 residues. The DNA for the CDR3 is TGTGCCAGCAGCTTAGGTCGAGGATTTAATCTTCCCTACTACGAGCAGTACTTC. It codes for CASSLGRGFNLPYYEQYF.

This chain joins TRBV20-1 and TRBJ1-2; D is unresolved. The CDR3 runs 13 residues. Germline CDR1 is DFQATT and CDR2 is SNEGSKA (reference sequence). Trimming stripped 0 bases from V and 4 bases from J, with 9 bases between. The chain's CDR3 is CSARDGYFYGYTF. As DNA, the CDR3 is TGCAGTGCTAGAGATGGGTATTTCTATGGCTACACCTTC.

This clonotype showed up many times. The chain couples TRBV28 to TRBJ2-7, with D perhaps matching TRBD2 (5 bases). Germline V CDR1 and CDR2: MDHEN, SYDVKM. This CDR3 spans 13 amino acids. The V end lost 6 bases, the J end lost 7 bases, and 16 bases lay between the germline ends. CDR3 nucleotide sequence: TGTGCCAGCAGACCGCACGAGGGTAAAGAGCAGTACTTC. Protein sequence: CASRPHEGKEQYF. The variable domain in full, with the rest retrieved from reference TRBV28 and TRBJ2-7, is DVKVTQSSRYLVKRTGEKVFLECVQDMDHENMFWYRQDPGLGLRLIYFSYDVKMKEKGDIPEGYSVSREKKERFSLILESASTNQTSMYLCASRPHEGKEQYFGPGTRLTVT.

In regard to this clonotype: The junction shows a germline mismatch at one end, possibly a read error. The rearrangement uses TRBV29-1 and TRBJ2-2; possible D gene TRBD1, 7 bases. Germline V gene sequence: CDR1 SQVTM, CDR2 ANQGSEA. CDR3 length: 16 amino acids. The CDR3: CGVAGQPPRSTGELFF. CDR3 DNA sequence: TGCGGCGTCGCGGGACAGCCACCCAGATCCACCGGGGAGCTGTTTTTT.

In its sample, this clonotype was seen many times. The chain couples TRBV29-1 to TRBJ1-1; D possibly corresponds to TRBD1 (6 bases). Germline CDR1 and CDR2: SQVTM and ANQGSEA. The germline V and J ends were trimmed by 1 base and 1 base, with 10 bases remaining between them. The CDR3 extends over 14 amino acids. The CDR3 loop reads CSVEVRGANTEAFF. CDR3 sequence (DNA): TGCAGCGTTGAAGTCCGGGGGGCGAACACTGAAGCTTTCTTT.

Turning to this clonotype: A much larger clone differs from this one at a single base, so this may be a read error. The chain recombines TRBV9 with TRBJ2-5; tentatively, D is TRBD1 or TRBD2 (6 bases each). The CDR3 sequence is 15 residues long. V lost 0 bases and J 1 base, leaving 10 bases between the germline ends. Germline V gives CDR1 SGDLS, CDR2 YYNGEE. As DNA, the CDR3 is TGTGCCAGCAGCGTAGAGGGGGGCCTCCAAGAGACCCAGTACTTC. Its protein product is CASSVEGGLQETQYF.

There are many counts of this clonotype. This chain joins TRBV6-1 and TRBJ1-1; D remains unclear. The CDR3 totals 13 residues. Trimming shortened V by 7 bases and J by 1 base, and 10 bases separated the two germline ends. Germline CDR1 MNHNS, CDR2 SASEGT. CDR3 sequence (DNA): TGTGCCAGCAATAGAGAAAGGAACACTGAAGCTTTCTTT. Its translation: CASNRERNTEAFF.

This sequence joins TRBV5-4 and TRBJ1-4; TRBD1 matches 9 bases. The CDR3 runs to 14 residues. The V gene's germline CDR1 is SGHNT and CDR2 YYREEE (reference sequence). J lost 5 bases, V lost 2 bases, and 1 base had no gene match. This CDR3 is CASSFTGGNEKLFF. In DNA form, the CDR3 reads TGTGCCAGCAGCTTCACAGGGGGCAATGAAAAACTGTTTTTT.

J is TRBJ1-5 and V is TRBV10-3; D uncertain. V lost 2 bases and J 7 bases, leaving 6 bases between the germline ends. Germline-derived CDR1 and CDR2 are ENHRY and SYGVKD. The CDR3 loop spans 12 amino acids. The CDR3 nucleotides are TGTGCCATCAGTGAGGAGAGGCAGCCCCAGCATTTT. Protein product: CAISEERQPQHF.

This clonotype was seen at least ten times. CDR3 residues: CASTQTGTLGELFF. In DNA form, the CDR3 reads TGTGCCAGCACCCAGACAGGGACCCTCGGGGAGCTGTTTTTT. V and J are TRBV2 and TRBJ2-2, with 7 bases lining up with TRBD1. V trimming: 7 bases; J trimming: 7 bases; junction bases outside the gene matches: 9. CDR3 size: 14 residues. Germline V gene sequence: CDR1 SNHLY, CDR2 FYNNEI.

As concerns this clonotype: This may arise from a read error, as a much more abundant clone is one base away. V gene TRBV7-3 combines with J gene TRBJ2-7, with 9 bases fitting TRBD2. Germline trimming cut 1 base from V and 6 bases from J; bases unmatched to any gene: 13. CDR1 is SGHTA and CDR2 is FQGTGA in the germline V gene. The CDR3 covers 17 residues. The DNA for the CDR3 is TGTGCCAGCAGCTTAAGGGAAGGACTAGCGAATCATTGCGAGCAGTACTTC. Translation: CASSLREGLANHCEQYF.

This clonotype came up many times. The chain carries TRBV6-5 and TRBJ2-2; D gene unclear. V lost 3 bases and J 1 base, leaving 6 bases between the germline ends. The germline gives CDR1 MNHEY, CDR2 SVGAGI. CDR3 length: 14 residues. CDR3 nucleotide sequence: TGTGCCAGCAGTTATCTCAGGAACACCGGGGAGCTGTTTTTT. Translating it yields CASSYLRNTGELFF.

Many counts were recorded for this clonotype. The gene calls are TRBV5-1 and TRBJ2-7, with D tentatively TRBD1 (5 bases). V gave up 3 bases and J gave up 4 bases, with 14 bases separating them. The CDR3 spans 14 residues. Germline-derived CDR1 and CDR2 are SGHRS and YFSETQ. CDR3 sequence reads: CASSSWGSAYEQYF. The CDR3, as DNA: TGCGCCAGCAGCTCGTGGGGCAGCGCGTACGAGCAGTACTTC.

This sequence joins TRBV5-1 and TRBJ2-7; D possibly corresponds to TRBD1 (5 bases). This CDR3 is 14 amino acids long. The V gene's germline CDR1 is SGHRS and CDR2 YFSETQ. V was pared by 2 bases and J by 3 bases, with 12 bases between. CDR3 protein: CASSFRGPGYEQYF. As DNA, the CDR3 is TGCGCCAGCAGCTTTAGGGGTCCCGGCTACGAGCAGTACTTC.

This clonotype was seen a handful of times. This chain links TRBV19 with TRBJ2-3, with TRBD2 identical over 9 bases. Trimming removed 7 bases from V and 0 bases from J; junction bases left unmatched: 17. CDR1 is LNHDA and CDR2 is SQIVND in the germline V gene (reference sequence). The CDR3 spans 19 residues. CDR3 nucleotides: TGTGCCAGTACAACCGGACTAGCGAGAGGAGTCGGGAGCACAGATACGCAGTATTTT. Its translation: CASTTGLARGVGSTDTQYF. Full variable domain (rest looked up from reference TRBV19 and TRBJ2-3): DGGITQSPKYLFRKEGQNVTLSCEQNLNHDAMYWYRQDPGQGLRLIYYSQIVNDFQKGDIAEGYSVSREKKESFPLTVTSAQKNPTAFYLCASTTGLARGVGSTDTQYFGPGTRLTVL.

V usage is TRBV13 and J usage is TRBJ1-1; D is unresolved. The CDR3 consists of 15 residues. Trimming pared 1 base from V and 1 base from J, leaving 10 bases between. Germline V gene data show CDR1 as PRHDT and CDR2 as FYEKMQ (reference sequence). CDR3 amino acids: CASSLEDHQNTEAFF. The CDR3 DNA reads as TGTGCCAGCAGCTTAGAAGACCACCAGAACACTGAAGCTTTCTTT.

This CDR3 reads CASSIYLTGVDGETQYF. DNA of the CDR3: TGTGCCAGTAGTATCTATTTGACAGGCGTCGACGGGGAGACCCAGTACTTC. The chain recombines TRBV19 with TRBJ2-5; TRBD1 is a possible D gene (6 bases). The germline V and J ends were trimmed by 3 bases and 5 bases, with 22 bases remaining between them. Germline-derived CDR1 and CDR2 are LNHDA and SQIVND (reference sequence). There are 17 residues in the CDR3.

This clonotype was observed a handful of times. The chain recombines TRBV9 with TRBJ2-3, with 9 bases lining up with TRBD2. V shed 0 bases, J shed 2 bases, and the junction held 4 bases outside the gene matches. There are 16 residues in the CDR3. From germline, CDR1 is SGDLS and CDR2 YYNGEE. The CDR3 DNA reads TGTGCCAGCAGCGTAGGTCTAGCGGGGACCACAGATACGCAGTATTTT. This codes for CASSVGLAGTTDTQYF.